This T cell receptor (beta chain) was found in a study of cytomegalovirus exposure and HLA in healthy donors. A note on this clone: The antigen remains undetermined.

This PCR relied on a set of 60 Vbeta primers and 13 Jbeta primers. The repertoire was sequenced with immunoSEQ multiplex PCR; TCRdb's copy has only in-frame clones and lacks some. The repertoire consists of 140,000 to 150,000 clones, with approximately 82% occurring once and the leading ten covering roughly 10%. Study findings and constraints: In the analysis, some V segments, TRBV6-2 and TRBV6-3 included, were excluded as indistinguishable. Evidence from a later analysis indicated that most CMV-associated TCR beta chains looked HLA-restricted.

Germline V lookup: CDR1 LNHDA, CDR2 SQIVND (reference sequence). The CDR3 extends over 17 amino acids. V was shortened by 7 bases and J by 9 bases, with 28 bases between the two germline ends. This rearrangement joins TRBV19 to TRBJ2-1; weak D call: TRBD2 (6 bases). The clonotype originates from a woman between 55 and 75 years old in good health and CMV-seropositive. Sample: PBMCs. The CDR3, as DNA: TGTGCCAGTACGTCCACCCTGGAGGGCACCCGTGGTCCTGAGCAGTTCTTC. Amino acids: CASTSTLEGTRGPEQFF.